A single sample is the source of the 27 T cell receptor beta chains below, sequenced in a study of T cells in Graves' hyperthyroidism and ophthalmopathy (dated by TCRdb to about 2019). Receptors were amplified or captured by multiplex PCR. TCRdb shows the sequencer as Illumina HiSeq 2000. The TCR beta CDR3 regions were amplified from RNA transcripts. The first round of RT-PCR for the TCR CDR3 was performed with the HTBI primer set and the Qiagen OneStep RT-PCR kit. TCRdb reprocessing: public reads trimmed at Q25 with fastp, clones called with MiXCR, in-frame beta chains kept. Each entry is one CDR3 protein sequence, shown with its most common DNA and genes. The sample has over 350,000 distinct CDR3 sequences on record, around 15% of them singletons. 25% to 30% of the sample is held by the ten biggest clonotypes. Specimen: blood. The receptors come from a man aged 45-65 years with Graves' ophthalmopathy.

About this clonotype: One end of the junction varies from germline; a read error may be responsible. The rearrangement links TRBV12-3 or TRBV12-4 to TRBJ2-4; the D is unclear. The length of the CDR3 is 15 residues. CDR3 in DNA: TGTGCCAGCAGCCCCGCGAGTCTCGGCAAAAACACTCAGTACTTC. It yields the protein CASSPASLGKNTQYF.

This clonotype was picked up one time. The chain recombines TRBV19 with TRBJ1-5; D is possibly TRBD1 (5 bases). In germline, CDR1 is LNHDA, CDR2 SQIVND (reference sequence). The V end lost 5 bases, the J end lost 4 bases, and 12 bases lay between the germline ends. CDR3 length equals 14 residues. This chain's CDR3 is CASSLQDRNQPQHF. DNA of the CDR3: TGTGCCAGTAGTCTCCAAGACAGAAATCAGCCCCAGCATTTT.

This clonotype was recorded many times. V gene TRBV18 combines with J gene TRBJ2-3; TRBD2 might be the D (6 bases). The CDR3 has 13 amino acids. The V end was cut by 0 bases, the J end by 5 bases, with 6 bases between. Germline loops: CDR1 KGHSH, CDR2 LQKENI. CDR3 nucleotides: TGTGCCAGCTCACCACCGGGAGGAGATACGCAGTATTTT. Translated: CASSPPGGDTQYF.

A few counts support this clonotype. This chain connects TRBV9 to TRBJ2-2, with 9 bases matching TRBD1. V lost 0 bases and J lost 4; bases outside the gene matches: 7. The germline CDR1 and CDR2 sequences are SGDLS and YYNGEE. The CDR3 length is 17 residues. As DNA, the CDR3 is TGTGCCAGCAGCGTAGGAGGGACAGGGACCACCACCGGGGAGCTGTTTTTT. The encoded protein is CASSVGGTGTTTGELFF. Full variable domain (remainder filled in from reference TRBV9 and TRBJ2-2): DSGVTQTPKHLITATGQRVTLRCSPRSGDLSVYWYQQSLDQGLQFLIQYYNGEERAKGNILERFSAQQFPDLHSELNLSSLELGDSALYFCASSVGGTGTTTGELFFGEGSRLTVL.

The genes are TRBV30 and TRBJ2-1; TRBD2 matches at 9 bases. Losses at the gene ends were 7 bases for V and 4 bases for J; bases not matched to a gene: 5. The germline V gene has CDR1 GTSNPN and CDR2 SVGIG (reference sequence). The CDR3 is made up of 13 amino acids. This CDR3 is CASVAGVYNEQFF. CDR3 nucleotides: TGTGCCTCGGTAGCGGGAGTTTACAATGAGCAGTTCTTC.

This clonotype came up many times. In nucleotides, the CDR3 is TGTGCCAGCAGTTTCGGGACAGGGGGAGAGACCCAGTACTTC. This encodes CASSFGTGGETQYF. The rearrangement uses TRBV12-3 or TRBV12-4 and TRBJ2-5; TRBD1 matches 11 bases. Trimming removed 3 bases from V and 4 bases from J; junction bases left unmatched: 1. The CDR3 has 14 residues.

This clonotype was counted ten times or more. V gene TRBV7-3 combines with J gene TRBJ2-7; a weak D match, TRBD1 (6 bases). Germline CDR1 is SGHTA and CDR2 is FQGTGA. V was shortened by 7 bases and J by 3 bases, with 16 bases between the two germline ends. The CDR3 length is 14 residues. The CDR3 DNA sequence: TGTGCCAGCAACATCTCGGGACACCACTACGAGCAGTACTTC. Translating gives CASNISGHHYEQYF.

This chain joins TRBV19 and TRBJ2-2; 9 nucleotides align to TRBD2. The CDR3 is 16 residues long. Per the germline V gene, CDR1 is LNHDA and CDR2 is SQIVND (reference sequence). With V trimmed by 5 bases and J by 7 bases, 11 bases remained unmatched. This chain's CDR3 is CASSPSGRLADGELFF. For the CDR3, the DNA is TGTGCCAGTAGTCCTTCAGGGCGACTAGCGGACGGGGAGCTGTTTTTT.

This clonotype was counted a few times. The gene calls are TRBV27 and TRBJ2-3; unclear D gene. This CDR3 is 16 amino acids long. The germline V and J ends were trimmed by 0 bases and 5 bases, with 15 bases remaining between them. Looked up from germline, CDR1 is MNHEY and CDR2 is SMNVEV (reference sequence). The CDR3 spells CASSLSPSPELDTQYF. The CDR3 nucleotides are TGTGCCAGCAGTTTATCGCCGTCTCCCGAACTAGATACGCAGTATTTT.

The gene calls are TRBV24-1 and TRBJ2-3, with 7 bases matching TRBD1. This CDR3 comprises 16 residues. The V segment lost 0 bases and the J segment 5 bases; nucleotides outside the gene matches: 7. In germline, CDR1 is KGHDR, CDR2 SFDVKD. The CDR3 nucleotides are TGTGCCACCAGTGATTTGCCGCAGGGGGTTGGAGATACGCAGTATTTT. It yields the protein CATSDLPQGVGDTQYF.

This clonotype has at least ten counts. The J gene is TRBJ2-3, the V gene TRBV2; no reliable D call. V dropped 3 bases and J dropped 6 bases, with 4 bases sitting between them. CDR3 length: 11 residues. Per germline, CDR1 SNHLY and CDR2 FYNNEI. The CDR3: CASSDWDTQYF. The CDR3 nucleotides read TGTGCCAGCAGTGATTGGGATACGCAGTATTTT.

CDR3 sequence (DNA): TGTGCCAGCTCACCCCGGGACAGGGTTTTCCAGCCCCAGCATTTT. It yields the protein CASSPRDRVFQPQHF. The J gene is TRBJ1-5, the V gene TRBV18, with TRBD1 matching over 9 bases. This CDR3 comprises 15 residues. Germline-derived CDR1 and CDR2 are KGHSH and LQKENI. Trimming at V came to 3 bases and at J to 7 bases, leaving 7 bases not matched to a gene.

J is TRBJ2-1 and V is TRBV28; 15 bases are a match to TRBD2. The CDR3 is 16 residues long. Germline values: CDR1 MDHEN, CDR2 SYDVKM. V shed 6 bases and J 7 bases; nucleotides not matched to a gene: 7. In DNA form, the CDR3 reads TGTGCCAGCAGCCAAGGACTAGCGGGAGGGCCGAATGAGCAGTTCTTC. Protein: CASSQGLAGGPNEQFF. Supplemented by reference TRBV28 and TRBJ2-1, the full variable domain reads DVKVTQSSRYLVKRTGEKVFLECVQDMDHENMFWYRQDPGLGLRLIYFSYDVKMKEKGDIPEGYSVSREKKERFSLILESASTNQTSMYLCASSQGLAGGPNEQFFGPGTRLTVL.

This clonotype was counted between two and nine times. V usage is TRBV10-1 and J usage is TRBJ2-3; 12 bases map to TRBD2. The CDR3 is 16 residues long. The V segment lost 2 bases and the J segment 2 bases; nucleotides outside the gene matches: 2. Germline CDR1 is WNHNN and CDR2 is SYGVQD (reference sequence). This CDR3 reads CASSELAGGLTDTQYF. The DNA for the CDR3 is TGCGCCAGCAGTGAGCTAGCGGGAGGGCTCACAGATACGCAGTATTTT.

In its sample, this clonotype was seen many times. The chain uses TRBV20-1 and TRBJ2-3; 14 bases line up with TRBD2. Germline CDR1 reads DFQATT; CDR2 reads SNEGSKA (reference sequence). V trimming: 4 bases; J trimming: 7 bases; junction bases outside the gene matches: 7. The CDR3 runs to 15 residues. CDR3 DNA sequence: TGCAGTGCTACAGTGACTAGCGGGAGGGCCAATACGCAGTATTTT. It translates to CSATVTSGRANTQYF.

For the CDR3, the DNA is TGTGCCAGTAGGACAACCGGGCACAACAAAGCATCTGGCTACACCTTC. Translating it yields CASRTTGHNKASGYTF. The chain employs TRBV19 and TRBJ1-2; D ambiguous. The CDR3 runs to 16 residues. In germline, CDR1 is LNHDA, CDR2 SQIVND (reference sequence). The V end was cut by 6 bases, the J end by 7 bases, with 24 bases between. Looking up the rest from reference TRBV19 and TRBJ1-2 gives the full variable domain: DGGITQSPKYLFRKEGQNVTLSCEQNLNHDAMYWYRQDPGQGLRLIYYSQIVNDFQKGDIAEGYSVSREKKESFPLTVTSAQKNPTAFYLCASRTTGHNKASGYTFGSGTRLTVV.

Concerning this clonotype itself: One junction end disagrees with the germline gene, perhaps due to a read error. The chain carries TRBV28 and TRBJ1-1, with a possible D match to TRBD1 (5 bases). Germline V lookup: CDR1 MDHEN, CDR2 SYDVKM. This CDR3 contains 16 residues. CDR3 DNA: TGCGACAGCAGTTCCTATACCCTAGGTGTGAACACTGAAGCTTTCTTT. It translates to CDSSSYTLGVNTEAFF. Together with reference TRBV28 and TRBJ1-1, the CDR3 gives the full variable domain: DVKVTQSSRYLVKRTGEKVFLECVQDMDHENMFWYRQDPGLGLRLIYFSYDVKMKEKGDIPEGYSVSREKKERFSLILESASTNQTSMYLCDSSSYTLGVNTEAFFGQGTRLTVV.

This clonotype came up many times. CDR3 sequence: CASSPVTSGVVTDTQYF. CDR3 DNA: TGTGCCAGCAGCCCTGTCACTAGCGGGGTTGTCACAGATACGCAGTATTTT. This rearrangement joins TRBV28 to TRBJ2-3, with 10 bases lining up with TRBD2. The V gene's germline CDR1 is MDHEN and CDR2 SYDVKM. The CDR3 is 17 amino acids. Unmatched junction bases numbered 11, after V lost 6 bases and J lost 2 bases.

The table lists this clonotype with many counts. The chain combines TRBV9 with TRBJ2-7; D uncertain. The CDR3 extends over 15 amino acids. In germline, CDR1 is SGDLS, CDR2 YYNGEE. The V gene lost 3 bases and the J gene lost 0 bases, with 13 bases spanning the gap. CDR3 bases: TGTGCCAGCAGCGCCGGAGAGGTGGTCTCCTACGAGCAGTACTTC. It translates to CASSAGEVVSYEQYF. The whole variable domain, remainder taken from reference TRBV9 and TRBJ2-7, is DSGVTQTPKHLITATGQRVTLRCSPRSGDLSVYWYQQSLDQGLQFLIQYYNGEERAKGNILERFSAQQFPDLHSELNLSSLELGDSALYFCASSAGEVVSYEQYFGPGTRLTVT.

This clonotype has a count of ten or more. The CDR3 DNA reads TGTGCCAGCAGCCAGATCCAAGGACGGGAAAAACTGTTTTTT. Its protein is CASSQIQGREKLFF. The rearrangement links TRBV3-1 to TRBJ1-4, with D unresolved. The ends were cut back, 3 bases at V and 8 bases at J, with 13 bases in the middle. The CDR3 is 14 amino acids. The V gene's germline CDR1 is LGHDT and CDR2 YNNKEL (reference sequence).

This clonotype was seen once. A much larger clone lies one base from this, so it may be a read error. The chain carries TRBV20-1 and TRBJ2-1, with 14 bases matching TRBD2. TRBJ2-7 matches the DNA end more closely, so the J call is doubtful. This CDR3 comprises 20 residues. Germline CDR1 and CDR2: DFQATT and SNEGSKA (reference sequence). In DNA form, the CDR3 reads TGCAGTGCTAGAGATCCCGGGCGAAGGACTAGCGGGAGGATTTACAATGAGCAGTACTTC. This encodes CSARDPGRRTSGRIYNEQYF.

This clonotype occurred a few times. The gene calls are TRBV10-3 and TRBJ1-5; no clear D gene. Germline-derived CDR1 and CDR2 are ENHRY and SYGVKD. Trimming took off 0 bases at V and 3 bases at J, with 6 bases between the two ends. This CDR3 comprises 14 residues. The CDR3 protein is CAISESTVNQPQHF. The CDR3 DNA follows: TGTGCCATCAGTGAGTCAACGGTCAATCAGCCCCAGCATTTT.

This clonotype was seen ten or more times. The chain links TRBV28 to TRBJ2-1; 15 bases line up with TRBD2. The CDR3 sequence is 18 residues long. With V trimmed by 11 bases and J by 2 bases, 13 bases remained unmatched. From germline, CDR1 is MDHEN and CDR2 SYDVKM. The CDR3 is CAGAAGTSGRRAYNEQFF. In DNA, the CDR3 is TGTGCCGGGGCCGCTGGGACTAGCGGGAGGCGGGCCTACAATGAGCAGTTCTTC.

There are many counts of this clonotype. This chain joins TRBV10-3 and TRBJ2-3; maybe TRBD2 (5 bases). Trimming stripped 0 bases from V and 0 bases from J, with 13 bases between. Per germline, CDR1 ENHRY and CDR2 SYGVKD. The CDR3 totals 17 residues. CDR3 sequence: CAISESLQRLSTDTQYF. CDR3 nucleotide sequence: TGTGCCATCAGTGAGTCTTTACAGCGGCTTAGCACAGATACGCAGTATTTT.

In its sample, this clonotype was seen a few times. The chain joins TRBV6-8 to TRBJ1-2, with D unresolved. The length of the CDR3 is 14 residues. Germline V lookup: CDR1 MNHGY, CDR2 SAAAGT. Between the trimmed V and J ends, which lost 7 bases and 5 bases, there was a span of 17 bases. CDR3 coding DNA: TGTGCCAGCATCGTAGAGGGTGTCCCTTATGGCTACACCTTC. Its protein is CASIVEGVPYGYTF.

This clonotype came up a few times. The V and J genes are TRBV12-3 or TRBV12-4 and TRBJ2-7, with TRBD2 matching over 11 bases. Trimming cost V 1 base and J 5 bases; bases outside gene matches: 7. This CDR3 spans 16 amino acids. CDR3 DNA sequence: TGTGCCAGCAGTTTAGTACTAGCGGGAGTTGCACACGAGCAGTACTTC. This sequence encodes CASSLVLAGVAHEQYF.

This clonotype came up many times. This chain connects TRBV7-2 to TRBJ2-2; D is uncertain. The CDR3 spans 16 residues. Germline loops: CDR1 SGHTA, CDR2 FQGNSA. V lost 2 bases, J lost 5 bases, and 15 bases lay in between. The CDR3 nucleotides read TGTGCCAGCAGCTTAATCCTTCTGTCCCAGACCGGGGAGCTGTTTTTT. Its translation: CASSLILLSQTGELFF.